The 15 T cell receptor beta chains presented below share a single source sample, sequenced in a study of blood T cells in healthy people across ages. Combining a sample-barcoded 5' primer with a J-beta primer mix, a second PCR ran for 7 to 11 cycles. TCRdb re-called the 5' RACE reads with MiXCR, one entry per CDR3 protein. The table includes about 670,000 distinct CDR3 sequences, about 50% detected once. Material: blood. The receptors here all came from an elderly woman in good health.

This clonotype appeared many times. CDR3 sequence (DNA): TGCAGCGTCATCCAGGGAGATCATAGGACAGATACGCAGTATTTT. It specifies CSVIQGDHRTDTQYF. V is TRBV29-1 and J is TRBJ2-3, with D possibly called TRBD1 or TRBD2 (5 bases each). Trimming removed 6 bases from V and 3 bases from J, with 19 bases in between. This CDR3 comprises 15 residues. Germline loops: CDR1 SQVTM, CDR2 ANQGSEA.

Of note for this clonotype: A much more abundant neighbour one base away suggests this may be a read error. The V gene is TRBV5-1, the J gene TRBJ2-4; 8 bases match TRBD1. The J segment lost 0 bases and the V segment lost 3 bases, leaving 5 bases of the junction unmatched. The V gene's germline CDR1 is SGHRS and CDR2 YFSETQ. The CDR3 spans 16 residues. CDR3 in amino acids: CASSSGQGGAKNIQYF. The CDR3 DNA reads TGCGCCAGCAGCTCTGGACAGGGCGGAGCCAAAAACATTCAGTACTTC. Complete variable domain (other parts from reference TRBV5-1 and TRBJ2-4): KAGVTQTPRYLIKTRGQQVTLSCSPISGHRSVSWYQQTPGQGLQFLFEYFSETQRNKGNFPGRFSGRQFSNSRSEMNVSTLELGDSALYLCASSSGQGGAKNIQYFGAGTRLSVL.

Notes on this clonotype: This may be a read error, as it is one base from a much larger clone. The chain recombines TRBV7-9 with TRBJ1-4; possibly TRBD1 for D (5 bases). The CDR3 is 15 amino acids. Germline assignment: CDR1 SEHNR and CDR2 FQNEAQ (reference sequence). CDR3 DNA: TGTGCCAGCGGCTTACAAGGGGTCCCTAATGAAAAACTGTTTTTT. It yields the protein CASGLQGVPNEKLFF.

This chain uses TRBV20-1 with TRBJ2-1; D not resolved. The CDR3 totals 11 residues. The ends were cut back, 6 bases at V and 9 bases at J, with 12 bases in the middle. CDR1 and CDR2 (germline): DFQATT, SNEGSKA (reference sequence). CDR3 sequence: CSATLDLEQFF. CDR3 bases: TGCAGTGCCACCCTGGACCTTGAGCAGTTCTTC.

This chain uses TRBV14 with TRBJ1-5; D uncertain. Germline V CDR1 and CDR2: SGHDN, FVKESK. V dropped 1 base and J dropped 0 bases, with 7 bases sitting between them. This CDR3 region has 15 residues. CDR3 bases: TGTGCCAGCAGCCAAGTTCAGTATAGCAATCAGCCCCAGCATTTT. This gives the protein CASSQVQYSNQPQHF.

On this clonotype itself: At one of its ends the junction is not consistent with the germline gene, which may arise from a read error. V and J are TRBV11-2 and TRBJ2-1; 10 bases agree with TRBD2. The CDR3 has 15 residues. Germline CDR1 reads SGHAT; CDR2 reads FQNNGV. In DNA form, the CDR3 reads TGTGCCAGCAGGGCTCTAGCGGGGGTTGGGAATGAGCGGTTCTTC. Translated, it gives CASRALAGVGNERFF.

The sample holds many counts of this clonotype. This chain connects TRBV5-1 to TRBJ2-3; 8 nucleotides agree with TRBD1. V was pared by 4 bases and J by 2 bases, with 6 bases of the junction left unmatched. Germline V lookup: CDR1 SGHRS, CDR2 YFSETQ. This CDR3 has 15 residues. The CDR3 DNA follows: TGCGCCAGCAGCCTGACAGGGGCCGACACAGATACGCAGTATTTT. This gives the protein CASSLTGADTDTQYF.

J is TRBJ1-1 and V is TRBV7-3, with 8 bases aligning to TRBD1. From germline, CDR1 is SGHTA and CDR2 FQGTGA. CDR3 length: 15 amino acids. V gave up 5 bases and J gave up 0 bases; unmatched junction bases: 5. CDR3 amino acids: CASSLTDRVNTEAFF. The CDR3 bases are TGTGCCAGCAGCCTCACGGACAGGGTGAACACTGAAGCTTTCTTT.

The chain is built from TRBV12-3 or TRBV12-4 and TRBJ2-5; no clear D. Trimming cost V 8 bases and J 3 bases, with 13 bases left between them. The CDR3 totals 13 residues. CDR3 sequence: CASSSAAEETQYF. As DNA, the CDR3 is TGTGCCAGCTCCTCTGCGGCCGAAGAGACCCAGTACTTC.

J is TRBJ2-2 and V is TRBV28; D not certain. The germline CDR1 and CDR2 sequences are MDHEN and SYDVKM. V was shortened by 5 bases and J by 4 bases, with 8 bases between the two germline ends. The CDR3 runs to 13 residues. Here the CDR3 reads CASSDPLTGELFF. The DNA of the CDR3 is TGTGCCAGCAGTGACCCCCTCACCGGGGAGCTGTTTTTT. The full variable domain, in which reference TRBV28 and TRBJ2-2 provide the parts outside the CDR3, is DVKVTQSSRYLVKRTGEKVFLECVQDMDHENMFWYRQDPGLGLRLIYFSYDVKMKEKGDIPEGYSVSREKKERFSLILESASTNQTSMYLCASSDPLTGELFFGEGSRLTVL.

At least ten counts were recorded for this clonotype. V and J are TRBV5-4 and TRBJ2-3, with 9 bases fitting TRBD2. The length of the CDR3 is 14 residues. The germline CDR1 and CDR2 sequences are SGHNT and YYREEE (reference sequence). The J segment lost 4 bases and the V segment lost 4 bases, leaving 4 bases of the junction unmatched. DNA for the CDR3: TGTGCCAGCAGCGGGGGACTAGCCTCAGATACGCAGTATTTT. Protein sequence: CASSGGLASDTQYF. Full variable domain (missing parts from reference TRBV5-4 and TRBJ2-3): ETGVTQSPTHLIKTRGQQVTLRCSSQSGHNTVSWYQQALGQGPQFIFQYYREEENGRGNFPPRFSGLQFPNYSSELNVNALELDDSALYLCASSGGLASDTQYFGPGTRLTVL.

In this sample, this clonotype turned up a few times. A much larger clone is a single base away; this may be a read error. V usage is TRBV5-5 and J usage is TRBJ2-1; 12 nucleotides line up with TRBD2. The J call may be wrong; the DNA end is better matched by TRBJ2-7. The CDR3 is made up of 20 amino acids. The V gene's germline CDR1 is SGHKS and CDR2 YYEKEE (reference sequence). DNA for the CDR3: TGTGCCAGCAGCTTGGATGGGTCTAGCGGGAGGGCCACTTCCTACAATGAGCAGTACTTC. Protein product: CASSLDGSSGRATSYNEQYF.

In its sample, this clonotype was seen once. This chain connects TRBV20-1 to TRBJ1-5; D uncertain. Trimming removed 6 bases from V and 4 bases from J, with 10 bases in between. Germline V gives CDR1 DFQATT, CDR2 SNEGSKA (reference sequence). The CDR3 sequence is 12 residues long. The CDR3 nucleotides are TGCAGTGCCATAGACGGGAATCAGCCCCAGCATTTT. This translates into CSAIDGNQPQHF.

V is TRBV4-2 and J is TRBJ1-2; 9 positions agree with TRBD1. The CDR3 is 15 residues long. Germline V gene lookup returns CDR1 LGHNA and CDR2 YNFKEQ. The junction had 2 bases not matched to a gene; V was cut back by 3 bases and J by 0 bases. The CDR3 loop reads CASSQGQGANYGYTF. The DNA for the CDR3 is TGTGCCAGCAGCCAGGGACAGGGAGCTAACTATGGCTACACCTTC.

The genes are TRBV6-5 and TRBJ1-1; D is uncertain. Trimming stripped 8 bases from V and 7 bases from J, with 14 bases between. From germline, CDR1 is MNHEY and CDR2 SVGAGI. The CDR3 is 12 amino acids. The CDR3 bases are TGTGCCAGCTTTATACCGCCGAATGAAGCTTTCTTT. Protein: CASFIPPNEAFF.